The T cell receptor (beta chain) under discussion was sequenced for a study of OX40 agonist ivuxolimab in advanced cancers. With respect to this clone: One end of the junction fails to match germline, which may point to a read error.

Per germline, CDR1 SGHNT and CDR2 YYREEE (reference sequence). The CDR3 loop spans 18 amino acids. Assay used: immunoSEQ multiplex PCR; TCRdb lists only in-frame clones, some missing. The table records approximately 59,000 clones, 80% to 90% of them present only once. The chain carries TRBV5-4 and TRBJ2-6; D tentatively reads TRBD1 or TRBD2 (5 bases each). The receptor was derived from an adult with an advanced solid tumor such as melanoma, head and neck, liver or kidney cancer. The material sequenced was CD4+ or CD8+ T cells sorted from blood, taken in a trial of the OX40 agonist ivuxolimab. CDR3 in amino acids: CASSRTGRSSSGANALTF. The DNA of the CDR3 is TGTGCCAGCAGCCGGACGGGACGGTCGAGCTCTGGGGCCAACGCCCTGACTTTC.